The 20 T cell receptor beta chains reported below all come from one sample, sequenced in a study of breast tumors, draining lymph nodes, adjacent tissues. TCRdb independently ran MiXCR on the multiplex PCR reads; one entry per CDR3 protein. The sample contains 100,000 to 150,000 distinct CDR3 sequences, approximately 20% of which appear only once. Samples came from axillary lymph nodes draining the breast cancer. Material for sequencing was axillary lymph node tissue. These receptors originate from a female donor with breast cancer. Some clones in this sample may be carry-over from other donors' samples.

This clonotype appeared a few times. The chain couples TRBV28 to TRBJ1-5; TRBD1 aligns across 7 bases. The germline CDR1 and CDR2 sequences are MDHEN and SYDVKM. The CDR3 runs to 14 residues. Unmatched junction bases numbered 7, after V lost 6 bases and J lost 5 bases. The CDR3 DNA sequence: TGTGCCAGCAGCGGGACAGCCCTCTATCAGCCCCAGCATTTT. Its translation: CASSGTALYQPQHF.

To note about this clonotype: A much bigger clone sits one base away, suggesting this may be a read error. This chain connects TRBV20-1 to TRBJ2-5; tentatively, D is TRBD1 (6 bases). The V gene lost 5 bases and the J gene lost 2 bases, with 18 bases spanning the gap. Germline CDR1 reads DFQATT; CDR2 reads SNEGSKA (reference sequence). This CDR3 spans 15 amino acids. DNA for the CDR3: TGCAGTGCTGGTCTCACAGGGATCGGACAAGAGACCCAGTACTTC. It specifies CSAGLTGIGQETQYF.

This clonotype came up once. This may arise from a read error, as a much more abundant clone is one base away. The chain uses TRBV29-1 and TRBJ2-1; D unresolved. Germline loops: CDR1 SQVTM, CDR2 ANQGSEA. This CDR3 spans 17 amino acids. CDR3 region: CSVEAPPAFSSYNERFF. The CDR3 DNA follows: TGCAGCGTTGAAGCTCCCCCAGCGTTTTCATCCTACAATGAGCGGTTCTTC.

This clonotype has a count of ten or more. The rearrangement links TRBV6-6 to TRBJ2-3; 10 positions agree with TRBD1. The CDR3 length is 15 residues. V trimming: 5 bases; J trimming: 4 bases; junction bases outside the gene matches: 6. Germline CDR1 reads MNHNY; CDR2 reads SVGAGI (reference sequence). CDR3 region: CASSARQGASDTQYF. The CDR3, as DNA: TGTGCCAGCAGTGCCCGACAGGGGGCGTCAGATACGCAGTATTTT.

In its sample, this clonotype was seen many times. This chain links TRBV7-9 with TRBJ2-7; 7 bases align to TRBD2. The junction had 4 bases not matched to a gene; V was cut back by 2 bases and J by 3 bases. CDR3 length: 14 residues. Germline V gene sequence: CDR1 SEHNR, CDR2 FQNEAQ (reference sequence). The CDR3: CASSLTGRIYEQYF. DNA for the CDR3: TGTGCCAGCAGCTTAACCGGGAGGATCTACGAGCAGTACTTC.

This clonotype was seen at least ten times. The chain recombines TRBV11-2 with TRBJ2-7; TRBD1 matches 8 bases. The CDR3 length is 14 residues. V shed 3 bases and J 6 bases; nucleotides not matched to a gene: 7. Germline values: CDR1 SGHAT, CDR2 FQNNGV. Here the CDR3 DNA reads TGTGCCAGCAGCTTCGACAGGGGCCGGCGCGAGCAGTACTTC. Translated, it gives CASSFDRGRREQYF.

A note on this clonotype: This clone may be a read error of a much larger clone one base away. V gene TRBV19 combines with J gene TRBJ2-1; possible D gene TRBD2, 5 bases. The V and J ends lost 3 bases and 14 bases respectively, with 5 bases between them. The V gene's germline CDR1 is LNHDA and CDR2 SQIVND (reference sequence). The CDR3 has 9 residues. As DNA, the CDR3 is TGTGCCAGTAGTATCGGGAAGTTCTTC. Residues: CASSIGKFF.

The sample holds many counts of this clonotype. The J gene is TRBJ1-2, the V gene TRBV28; the D gene is possibly TRBD1 (5 bases). Deletions cut 1 base from V and 5 bases from J, with 5 bases between. Germline loops: CDR1 MDHEN, CDR2 SYDVKM. The CDR3 sequence is 12 residues long. For the CDR3, the DNA is TGTGCCAGCAGTTTATCAGGGTATGGCTACACCTTC. It translates to CASSLSGYGYTF.

This clonotype was detected many times. The chain combines TRBV15 with TRBJ1-5; 8 nucleotides agree with TRBD1. CDR1 LNHNV and CDR2 YYDKDF come from the germline V gene (reference sequence). After removal of 8 bases from V and 5 bases from J, the junction contained 2 bases not matched to a gene. The CDR3 loop spans 12 amino acids. The CDR3 spells CATQTGDQPQHF. The CDR3 DNA is TGTGCCACCCAGACAGGGGATCAGCCCCAGCATTTT. Filled out from reference TRBV15 and TRBJ1-5, the complete variable domain reads DAMVIQNPRYQVTQFGKPVTLSCSQTLNHNVMYWYQQKSSQAPKLLFHYYDKDFNNEADTPDNFQSRRPNTSFCFLDIRSPGLGDTAMYLCATQTGDQPQHFGDGTRLSIL.

This clonotype occurred many times. The chain links TRBV14 to TRBJ2-7; the match to TRBD2 covers 9 bases. This CDR3 is 15 amino acids long. The V gene's germline CDR1 is SGHDN and CDR2 FVKESK. The J segment lost 3 bases and the V segment lost 6 bases, leaving 9 bases of the junction unmatched. CDR3 in amino acids: CASRDSGRGYYEQYF. The CDR3 region has the DNA TGTGCCAGCAGGGATAGCGGGAGAGGGTACTACGAGCAGTACTTC.

A note on this clonotype: Without the conserved terminal phenylalanine or tryptophan, this CDR3 likely stems from a read error. This chain joins TRBV20-1 and TRBJ2-1; D is possibly TRBD2 (6 bases). The germline V and J ends were trimmed by 1 base and 7 bases, with 14 bases remaining between them. The CDR3 is 14 residues long. Germline V CDR1 and CDR2: DFQATT, SNEGSKA (reference sequence). The DNA of the CDR3 is TGCAGTGCTAGAGCGGCTGGCGGGAAGAATGAGCAGTTCTCC. Protein sequence: CSARAAGGKNEQFS.

This clonotype was seen ten or more times. The chain employs TRBV2 and TRBJ2-7; possible D gene TRBD1, 6 bases. This CDR3 has 15 residues. The V and J ends lost 2 bases and 3 bases respectively, with 14 bases between them. Germline V gene sequence: CDR1 SNHLY, CDR2 FYNNEI. CDR3 nucleotides: TGTGCCAGCAGTGAATCCGGGACACTCAACTACGAGCAGTACTTC. Translating gives CASSESGTLNYEQYF.

This clonotype was observed many times. The V gene is TRBV12-3 or TRBV12-4, the J gene TRBJ1-3; D perhaps matches TRBD1 (6 bases). Trimming shortened V by 5 bases and J by 2 bases, and 16 bases separated the two germline ends. The CDR3 runs 16 residues. DNA for the CDR3: TGTGCCAGCAGTGGTGACAGGAGGCGAACTGGAAACACCATATATTTT. Amino acids: CASSGDRRRTGNTIYF.

The sample holds a few counts of this clonotype. DNA of the CDR3: TGTGCCAGCAGTTTTGGGGTGCAAGTTGAGCAGTTCTTC. Residues: CASSFGVQVEQFF. The V call is TRBV27, the J call TRBJ2-1; D not resolved. The V end was cut by 3 bases, the J end by 9 bases, with 12 bases between. The CDR3 spans 13 residues. CDR1 and CDR2 (germline): MNHEY, SMNVEV (reference sequence).

This clonotype was recorded many times. This chain uses TRBV9 with TRBJ2-3; D is tentatively TRBD1 or TRBD2 (5 bases each). The CDR3 loop spans 13 amino acids. Germline lookup yields CDR1 SGDLS and CDR2 YYNGEE. The V gene lost 0 bases and the J gene lost 8 bases, with 10 bases spanning the gap. The CDR3 nucleotides read TGTGCCAGCAGCGTAGGGGGGTTGGGTACGCAGTATTTT. Translating gives CASSVGGLGTQYF.

With regard to this clonotype: A read error may explain this, as a much larger clone is one base away. The chain uses TRBV30 and TRBJ1-5, with D hard to call. Trimming took 3 bases from V and 6 from J, leaving 12 bases between them. There are 13 residues in the CDR3. Germline V lookup: CDR1 GTSNPN, CDR2 SVGIG (reference sequence). CDR3: CAWRGRVGQPQHF. The CDR3 DNA is TGTGCCTGGAGAGGACGGGTGGGTCAGCCCCAGCATTTT.

This clonotype was counted many times. This rearrangement joins TRBV9 to TRBJ2-7; D is unresolved. Germline-derived CDR1 and CDR2 are SGDLS and YYNGEE. The CDR3 runs 14 residues. V was clipped by 0 bases and J by 5 bases, with 12 bases between them. The CDR3 sequence: CASSVGPGADEQYF. CDR3 bases: TGTGCCAGCAGCGTAGGGCCTGGTGCGGACGAGCAGTACTTC. Drawing the rest from reference TRBV9 and TRBJ2-7, the complete variable domain is DSGVTQTPKHLITATGQRVTLRCSPRSGDLSVYWYQQSLDQGLQFLIQYYNGEERAKGNILERFSAQQFPDLHSELNLSSLELGDSALYFCASSVGPGADEQYFGPGTRLTVT.

This clonotype showed up many times. The chain joins TRBV6-6 to TRBJ2-2; possible D gene TRBD1, 6 bases. V was shortened by 0 bases and J by 8 bases, with 19 bases between the two germline ends. This CDR3 has 17 residues. The V gene's germline CDR1 is MNHNY and CDR2 SVGAGI (reference sequence). CDR3 sequence: CASSYSRATGIEGELFF. CDR3 DNA: TGTGCCAGCAGTTACTCGAGGGCTACAGGGATAGAAGGGGAGCTGTTTTTT.

The rearrangement joins TRBV6-1 to TRBJ1-2; D is uncertain. The CDR3 totals 11 residues. Germline CDR1 reads MNHNS; CDR2 reads SASEGT. Trimming removed 3 bases from V and 9 bases from J, with 8 bases in between. CDR3 DNA sequence: TGTGCCAGCAGTGAGGCCATTCGCTACACCTTC. Protein: CASSEAIRYTF.

This clonotype was observed at least ten times. J is TRBJ2-5 and V is TRBV29-1; D not resolved. V was pared by 7 bases and J by 4 bases, with 10 bases between. The CDR3 is 11 amino acids. The V gene's germline CDR1 is SQVTM and CDR2 ANQGSEA. CDR3 sequence reads: CSAGPGETQYF. The DNA for the CDR3 is TGCAGCGCCGGGCCGGGAGAGACCCAGTACTTC.